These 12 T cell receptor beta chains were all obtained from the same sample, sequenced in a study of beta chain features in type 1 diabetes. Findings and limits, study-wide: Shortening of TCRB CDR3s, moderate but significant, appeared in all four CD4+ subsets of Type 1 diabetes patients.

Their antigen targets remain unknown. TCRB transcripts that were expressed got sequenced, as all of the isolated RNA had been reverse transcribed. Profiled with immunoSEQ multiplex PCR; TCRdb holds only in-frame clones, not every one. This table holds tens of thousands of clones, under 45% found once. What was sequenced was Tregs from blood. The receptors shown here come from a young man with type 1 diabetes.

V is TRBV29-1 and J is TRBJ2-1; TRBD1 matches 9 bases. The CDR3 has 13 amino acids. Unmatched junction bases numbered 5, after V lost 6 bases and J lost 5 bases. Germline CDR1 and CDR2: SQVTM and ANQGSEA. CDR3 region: CSVERDRDNEQFF. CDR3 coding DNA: TGCAGCGTCGAACGGGACAGGGACAATGAGCAGTTCTTC.

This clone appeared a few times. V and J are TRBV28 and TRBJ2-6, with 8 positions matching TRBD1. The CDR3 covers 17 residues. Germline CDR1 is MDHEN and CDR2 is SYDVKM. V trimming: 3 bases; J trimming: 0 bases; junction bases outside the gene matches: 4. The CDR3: CASSFATGGSGANVLTF. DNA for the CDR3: TGTGCCAGCAGTTTCGCAACAGGGGGCTCTGGGGCCAACGTCCTGACTTTC.

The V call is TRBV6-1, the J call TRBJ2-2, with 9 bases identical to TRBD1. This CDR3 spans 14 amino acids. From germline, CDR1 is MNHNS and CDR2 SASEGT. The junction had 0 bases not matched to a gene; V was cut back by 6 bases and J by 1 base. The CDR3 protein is CASRGQGNTGELFF. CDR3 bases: TGTGCCAGCAGGGGACAGGGGAACACCGGGGAGCTGTTTTTT.

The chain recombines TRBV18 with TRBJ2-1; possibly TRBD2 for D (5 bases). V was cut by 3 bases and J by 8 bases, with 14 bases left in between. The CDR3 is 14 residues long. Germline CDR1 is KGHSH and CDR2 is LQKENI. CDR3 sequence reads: CASSPGRGMDEQFF. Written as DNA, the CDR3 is TGTGCCAGCTCACCCGGCAGAGGGATGGATGAGCAGTTCTTC.

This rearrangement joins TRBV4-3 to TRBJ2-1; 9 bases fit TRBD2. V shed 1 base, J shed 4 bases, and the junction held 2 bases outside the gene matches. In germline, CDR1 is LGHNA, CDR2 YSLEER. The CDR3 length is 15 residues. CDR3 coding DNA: TGCGCCAGCAGCCAAGCTAGCGGGGCTTACAATGAGCAGTTCTTC. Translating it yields CASSQASGAYNEQFF.

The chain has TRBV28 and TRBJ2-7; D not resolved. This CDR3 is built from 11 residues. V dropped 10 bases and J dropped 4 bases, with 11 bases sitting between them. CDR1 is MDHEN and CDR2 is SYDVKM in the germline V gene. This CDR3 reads CATSHSYEQYF. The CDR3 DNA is TGTGCCACTTCCCACTCTTACGAGCAGTACTTC.

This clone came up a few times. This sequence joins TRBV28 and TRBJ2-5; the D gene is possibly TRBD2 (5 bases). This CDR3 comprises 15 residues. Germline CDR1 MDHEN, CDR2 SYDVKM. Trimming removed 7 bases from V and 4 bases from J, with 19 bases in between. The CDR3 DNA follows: TGTGCCAGCACCCCGCGCGGATATGGGAGAGAGACCCAGTACTTC. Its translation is CASTPRGYGRETQYF.

CDR3 in DNA: TGTGCCAGCAGCGTACAAGCTGGCTACGAGCAGTACTTC. Translation: CASSVQAGYEQYF. The V and J genes are TRBV9 and TRBJ2-7; D not certain. Per the germline V gene, CDR1 is SGDLS and CDR2 is YYNGEE. The CDR3 is made up of 13 amino acids. V lost 1 base, J lost 3 bases, and 8 bases lay in between.

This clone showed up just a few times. In DNA form, the CDR3 reads TGTGCCAGCAGCATGCAACAGGTTACGCAGTATTTT. The encoded protein is CASSMQQVTQYF. The rearrangement joins TRBV7-2 to TRBJ2-3; D might be TRBD1 (5 bases). Trimming shortened V by 5 bases and J by 8 bases, and 11 bases separated the two germline ends. The CDR3 extends over 12 amino acids. CDR1 is SGHTA, CDR2 FQGNSA, per germline.

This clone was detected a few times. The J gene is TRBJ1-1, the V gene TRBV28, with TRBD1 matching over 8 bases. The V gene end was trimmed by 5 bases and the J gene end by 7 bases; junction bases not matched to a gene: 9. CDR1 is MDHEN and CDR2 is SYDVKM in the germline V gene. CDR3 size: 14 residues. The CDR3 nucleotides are TGTGCCAGCAGTCCCCCCCAGGGGGCAGGTGAAGCTTTCTTT. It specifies CASSPPQGAGEAFF.

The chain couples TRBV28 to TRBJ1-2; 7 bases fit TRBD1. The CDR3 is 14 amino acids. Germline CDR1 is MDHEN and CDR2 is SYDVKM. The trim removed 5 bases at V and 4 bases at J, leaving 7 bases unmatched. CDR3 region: CASSLQGSRYGYTF. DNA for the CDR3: TGTGCCAGCAGTCTACAGGGGTCCCGCTATGGCTACACCTTC.

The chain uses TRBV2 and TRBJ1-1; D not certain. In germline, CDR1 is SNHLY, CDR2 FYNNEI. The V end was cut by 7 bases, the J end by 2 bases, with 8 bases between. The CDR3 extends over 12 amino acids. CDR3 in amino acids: CASTVDNTEAFF. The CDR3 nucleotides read TGTGCCAGCACAGTTGATAACACTGAAGCTTTCTTT. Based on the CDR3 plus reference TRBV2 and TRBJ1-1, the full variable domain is EPEVTQTPSHQVTQMGQEVILRCVPISNHLYFYWYRQILGQKVEFLVSFYNNEISEKSEIFDDQFSVERPDGSNFTLKIRSTKLEDSAMYFCASTVDNTEAFFGQGTRLTVV.